This T cell receptor beta chain was captured in a study of Ad26.COV2.S vaccination and SARS-CoV-2 variants. The germline gives CDR1 SGHDT, CDR2 YYEEEE. V gave up 4 bases and J gave up 7 bases, with 17 bases separating them. The CDR3 is 14 amino acids. The treatment: some 20 received Ad26.COV2.S at low or high dose, single or two shots; several received placebo; per-sample allocation not given. Repertoires come from day 63 after the first vaccine or placebo injection. Adults aged 18-55 years in Boston included the donor. For this clone: Its matching antigen is unknown.

Method: immunoSEQ multiplex PCR; TCRdb's copy keeps in-frame clones and lacks some. The sample lists approximately 400,000 clones; about four fifths were seen once. Study findings and constraints: Responses of spike-specific T cells (both CD8+ and CD4+) reportedly showed substantial breadth after vaccination. Placebo recipients had lower spike-specific TCR breadth than vaccine recipients. Those who received vaccine or placebo ended up with similar non-spike TCR breadth.

This TCR derives from a person between 18 and 59 years old who received the Ad26.COV2.S COVID-19 vaccine or a placebo. The chain has TRBV5-6 and TRBJ1-2; D gene unclear. The starting material was peripheral blood, obtained in a trial of Ad26.COV2.S vaccine versus placebo. The CDR3 region is CASSPNGRPGGYTF. The CDR3 coding sequence is TGTGCCAGCAGCCCTAATGGAAGACCCGGTGGCTACACCTTC.